These T cell receptor beta chains were read from a single sample in a study of blood T cell repertoires in COVID-19. The method was immunoSEQ multiplex PCR; TCRdb's version includes in-frame clones alone and lacks a portion of them. The repertoire includes tens of thousands of clones, more than 90% of them detected once, and roughly 1.2% sits in the top ten. The material sequenced was peripheral blood. These TCRs come from a man aged 55-75 years with acute or convalescent COVID-19. Each CDR3 is given with its conserved first and last residue. A D gene is named only where the DNA matches it firmly.

D gene	V gene	J gene	CDR3 DNA	CDR3 protein
NA	TRBV10-3	TRBJ1-1	TGTGCCATCAGTGAGGCAGGGAACACTGAAGCTTTCTTT	CAISEAGNTEAFF
NA	TRBV19	TRBJ1-1	TGTGCCAGTAACCATCGGAGCCGAGGGAATATTGAAGCTTTCTTT	CASNHRSRGNIEAFF
NA	TRBV5-4	TRBJ2-2	TGTGCCAGCAGCAGATTCCGGGACACGGGGCCCGGGGAGCTGTTTTTT	CASSRFRDTGPGELFF
TRBD1	TRBV5-1	TRBJ1-2	TGCGCCAGCAGCAAAACCGGGACAGGGGTGGGCTACACCTTC	CASSKTGTGVGYTF
TRBD1	TRBV12-5	TRBJ1-5	TGTGCTAGTGGCTCTACAGGGGTTCAGCCCCAGCATTTT	CASGSTGVQPQHF
NA	TRBV4-2	TRBJ1-3	TGTGCCAGCAGCCAAGATGGACAGTTGTTTGGAAACACCATATATTTT	CASSQDGQLFGNTIYF
NA	TRBV14	TRBJ1-6	TGTGCCAGCAGCCAACTCGCAGGGGTGGACTCACCCCTCCACTTT	CASSQLAGVDSPLHF
NA	TRBV9	TRBJ2-3	TGTGCCAGCAGCGTCTGGGGGGGCCGTGCAGATACGCAGTATTTT	CASSVWGGRADTQYF
NA	TRBV2	TRBJ2-7	TGTGCCAACGCCGGGACATCGAGCTCCTACGAGCAGTACTTC	CANAGTSSSYEQYF
NA	TRBV2	TRBJ1-1	TGTGCCAGCAGTGCACGGGGAAACGAAGCTTTCTTT	CASSARGNEAFF